This T cell receptor (beta chain) emerged from a study of blood T cell repertoires in COVID-19. Here immunoSEQ multiplex PCR was the method, and the copy in TCRdb shows in-frame clones only, minus some. Of 130,000 to 150,000 clones detected, approximately 84% appear once; the ten largest clones hold roughly 2.7%. This CDR3 has 15 residues. Source material: peripheral blood. The chain couples TRBV21-1 to TRBJ1-2. TRBV21-1 is a pseudogene segment. The sequence was collected from a human donor with acute or convalescent COVID-19. The donor label of this sample is uncertain. CDR3 residues: CASSPRMRANYGYTF. The DNA of the CDR3 is TGTGCCAGCAGCCCCCGGATGCGGGCAAACTATGGCTACACCTTC.